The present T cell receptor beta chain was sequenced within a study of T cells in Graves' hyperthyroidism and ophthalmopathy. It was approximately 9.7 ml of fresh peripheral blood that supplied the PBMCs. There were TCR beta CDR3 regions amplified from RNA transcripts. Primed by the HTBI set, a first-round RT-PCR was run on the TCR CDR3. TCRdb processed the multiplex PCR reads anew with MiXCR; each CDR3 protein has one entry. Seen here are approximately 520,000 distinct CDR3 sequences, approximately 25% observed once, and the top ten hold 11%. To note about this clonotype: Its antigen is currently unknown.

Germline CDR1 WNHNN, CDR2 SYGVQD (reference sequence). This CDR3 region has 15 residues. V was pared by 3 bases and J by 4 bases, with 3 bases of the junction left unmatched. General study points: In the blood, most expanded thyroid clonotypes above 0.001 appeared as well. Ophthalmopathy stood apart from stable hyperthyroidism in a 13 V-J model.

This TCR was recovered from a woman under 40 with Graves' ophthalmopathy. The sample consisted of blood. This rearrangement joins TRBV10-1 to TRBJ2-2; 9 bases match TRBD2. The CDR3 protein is CASSDASGITGELFF. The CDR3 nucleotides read TGCGCCAGCAGTGACGCTAGCGGGATCACCGGGGAGCTGTTTTTT.